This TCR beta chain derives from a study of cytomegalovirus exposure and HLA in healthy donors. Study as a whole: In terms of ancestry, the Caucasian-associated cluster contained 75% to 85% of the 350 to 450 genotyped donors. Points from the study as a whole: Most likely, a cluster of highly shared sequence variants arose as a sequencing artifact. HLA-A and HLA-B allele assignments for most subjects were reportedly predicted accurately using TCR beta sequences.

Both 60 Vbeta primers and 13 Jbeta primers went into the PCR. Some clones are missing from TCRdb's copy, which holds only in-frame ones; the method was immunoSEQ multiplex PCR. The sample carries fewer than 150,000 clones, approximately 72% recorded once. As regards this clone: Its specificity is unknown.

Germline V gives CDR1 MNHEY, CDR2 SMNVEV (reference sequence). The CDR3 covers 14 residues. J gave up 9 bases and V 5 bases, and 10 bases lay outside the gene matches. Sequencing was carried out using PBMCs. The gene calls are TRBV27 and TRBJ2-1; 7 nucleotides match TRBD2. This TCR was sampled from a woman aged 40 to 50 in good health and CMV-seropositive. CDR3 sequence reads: CASSLWGEGPEQFF. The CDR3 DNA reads TGTGCCAGCAGTCTCTGGGGGGAGGGTCCTGAGCAGTTCTTC.